Below, 10 T cell receptor beta chains from the same sample are listed, as sequenced in a study of regulatory T cells in long-lasting Graves disease. iRepertoire HTBI primers and Arm-PCR of CDR3 regions built TCR beta libraries. TCRdb independently ran MiXCR on the multiplex PCR reads; one entry per CDR3 protein. The table has 300,000 to 400,000 distinct CDR3 sequences, about 19% seen once; the top ten hold about 29%. The time point: persistent/refractory GD, antithyroid drugs over 5 years with positive TRAb. Construction of the TCR library relied on RNA isolated from PBMCs. Material: peripheral blood mononuclear cells (PBMCs), obtained when the disease was refractory, from a patient treated with antithyroid drugs. The receptors come from a female donor with Graves disease.

This clonotype was observed a handful of times. This chain connects TRBV30 to TRBJ2-7; D is uncertain. Germline assignment: CDR1 GTSNPN and CDR2 SVGIG (reference sequence). The germline V and J ends were trimmed by 6 bases and 5 bases, with 5 bases remaining between them. The CDR3 covers 9 residues. For the CDR3, the DNA is TGTGCCTGCCTGAACGAGCAGTACTTC. This sequence encodes CACLNEQYF.

This clonotype was detected a few times. The chain has TRBV5-4 and TRBJ2-5; 7 positions agree with TRBD2. This CDR3 region has 15 residues. The V gene end was trimmed by 4 bases and the J gene end by 4 bases; junction bases not matched to a gene: 10. Germline CDR1 SGHNT, CDR2 YYREEE (reference sequence). The CDR3 here is CASSKGSGMVETQYF. The CDR3 nucleotides read TGTGCCAGCAGCAAGGGGAGCGGGATGGTAGAGACCCAGTACTTC. The full variable domain, with the rest looked up from reference TRBV5-4 and TRBJ2-5, is ETGVTQSPTHLIKTRGQQVTLRCSSQSGHNTVSWYQQALGQGPQFIFQYYREEENGRGNFPPRFSGLQFPNYSSELNVNALELDDSALYLCASSKGSGMVETQYFGPGTRLLVL.

A single count supports this clonotype. The chain couples TRBV10-2 to TRBJ2-7; 11 nucleotides agree with TRBD2. The germline CDR1 and CDR2 sequences are WSHSY and SAAADI. The junction had 9 bases not matched to a gene; V was cut back by 6 bases and J by 2 bases. This CDR3 is built from 16 residues. CDR3 DNA: TGCGCCAGCAGCGAGAGCCTTAGCGGGAGGGCCTACGAGCAGTACTTC. It translates to CASSESLSGRAYEQYF.

The table lists this clonotype with many counts. The chain uses TRBV5-1 and TRBJ1-2, with D unresolved. Germline assignment: CDR1 SGHRS and CDR2 YFSETQ. Trimming removed 2 bases at V and 4 bases at J, with 12 bases between. The CDR3 length is 14 residues. CDR3 nucleotides: TGCGCCAGCAGCTTTTTGGCCTCACTCTATGGCTACACCTTC. Protein: CASSFLASLYGYTF. The whole variable domain, remainder taken from reference TRBV5-1 and TRBJ1-2, is KAGVTQTPRYLIKTRGQQVTLSCSPISGHRSVSWYQQTPGQGLQFLFEYFSETQRNKGNFPGRFSGRQFSNSRSEMNVSTLELGDSALYLCASSFLASLYGYTFGSGTRLTVV.

This clonotype has just a few counts. The chain uses TRBV24-1 and TRBJ1-3; the D is unclear. From germline, CDR1 is KGHDR and CDR2 SFDVKD. This CDR3 region has 16 residues. Between the trimmed V and J ends, which lost 4 bases and 0 bases, there was a span of 12 bases. The chain's CDR3 is CATSDPSTPSGNTIYF. CDR3 sequence (DNA): TGTGCCACCAGTGACCCGTCGACGCCCTCTGGAAACACCATATATTTT.

The chain joins TRBV10-3 to TRBJ1-5; 11 bases map to TRBD1. This CDR3 comprises 15 residues. CDR1 is ENHRY and CDR2 is SYGVKD in the germline V gene. V was clipped by 6 bases and J by 3 bases; unmatched bases: 4. CDR3 bases: TGTGCCATCAGATGGGACAGGGGGGACAATCAGCCCCAGCATTTT. Translation gives CAIRWDRGDNQPQHF.

This clonotype has at least ten counts. The chain has TRBV7-3 and TRBJ1-1, with a tentative D call TRBD1 (6 bases). Germline V lookup: CDR1 SGHTA, CDR2 FQGTGA. V was trimmed by 3 bases and J by 3 bases, leaving 8 bases between them. The CDR3 extends over 13 amino acids. CDR3 loop: CASSLDRHTEAFF. The CDR3, as DNA: TGTGCCAGCAGCTTGGACAGACACACTGAAGCTTTCTTT.

The rearrangement uses TRBV9 and TRBJ1-3, with a weak D call TRBD1 (5 bases). The V end was cut by 1 base, the J end by 0 bases, with 8 bases between. The CDR3 runs 15 residues. Germline assignment: CDR1 SGDLS and CDR2 YYNGEE. The CDR3 loop is CASSVLGGSGNTIYF. CDR3 DNA: TGTGCCAGCAGCGTACTCGGGGGCTCTGGAAACACCATATATTTT.

The rearrangement links TRBV29-1 to TRBJ2-7; the D call may be TRBD1 or TRBD2 (5 bases each). V was clipped by 2 bases and J by 7 bases, with 15 bases between them. This CDR3 comprises 13 residues. In germline, CDR1 is SQVTM, CDR2 ANQGSEA. This chain's CDR3 is CSVELMGVGEQYF. The CDR3, as DNA: TGCAGCGTTGAATTGATGGGGGTGGGGGAGCAGTACTTC.

Concerning this clonotype: A much larger clone lies one base from this, so it may be a read error. The chain recombines TRBV6-1 with TRBJ1-6; no clear D gene. CDR1 is MNHNS and CDR2 is SASEGT in the germline V gene. CDR3 length: 12 amino acids. V was pared by 8 bases and J by 8 bases, with 10 bases between. CDR3 DNA sequence: TGTGCCAGCGTTGGACTTGATTCACCCCTCCACTTT. Translation: CASVGLDSPLHF.